These T cell receptor beta chains were read from a single sample in a study of HIV-infected children after antiretroviral therapy interruption. MiXCR, run by TCRdb on the 3' RACE reads, gives a single entry per CDR3 protein. The sample records about 83,000 distinct CDR3 sequences, 6% to 8.5% being singletons. Sequenced material: CD45RA+ CD4+ T cells from PBMCs, pooled from several time points, taken from a donor given antiretroviral therapy, either interrupted or continuous. Receptors were obtained from a pool of human donors with HIV. CDR3s include the opening cysteine and the closing phenylalanine or tryptophan. D genes are given only for firm matches. Some rows have no size entry. The others give once, few or many, or a class for an expanded clone.

v_gene: TRBV6-1; j_gene: TRBJ1-2; len: 15; d_gene: TRBD1; abundance: many; CDR3nt: TGTGCCAGCAGTGAAGCGAGGACAGGGGGCAGTGGCTACACCTTC; CDR3aa: CASSEARTGGSGYTF
v_gene: TRBV6-4; j_gene: TRBJ2-7; len: 12; d_gene: .; abundance: few; CDR3nt: TGTGCCAGCAGGTGGGGTCCCTACGAGCAGTACTTC; CDR3aa: CASRWGPYEQYF
v_gene: TRBV11-2; j_gene: TRBJ2-3; len: 15; d_gene: TRBD2; abundance: many; CDR3nt: TGTGCCAGCAGCCCGAGCGGGGGGGCTGCAGATACGCAGTATTTT; CDR3aa: CASSPSGGAADTQYF
v_gene: TRBV12-3/TRBV12-4; j_gene: TRBJ2-3; len: 17; d_gene: TRBD1; abundance: many; CDR3nt: TGTGCCAGCAGTTTAATCAGCTGGGACAGTAGCACAGATACGCAGTATTTT; CDR3aa: CASSLISWDSSTDTQYF
v_gene: TRBV7-9; j_gene: TRBJ1-1; len: 13; d_gene: .; abundance: .; CDR3nt: TGTGCCAGCAGCTTAGGGGGGAGGACTGAAGCTTTCTTT; CDR3aa: CASSLGGRTEAFF
v_gene: TRBV12-2; j_gene: TRBJ2-7; len: 16; d_gene: .; abundance: many; CDR3nt: TGTGCAAGTCGCTTTAAGGGACCACCGGGAGGTCACGAGCAGTACTTC; CDR3aa: CASRFKGPPGGHEQYF
v_gene: TRBV20-1; j_gene: TRBJ2-7; len: 17; d_gene: TRBD1; abundance: many; CDR3nt: TGCAGTGCTCCGCCACCGACCGGGACAGGGCTCGGGTACGAGCAGTACTTC; CDR3aa: CSAPPPTGTGLGYEQYF
v_gene: TRBV30; j_gene: TRBJ1-4; len: 15; d_gene: .; abundance: .; CDR3nt: TGTGCCTGGAGTGTACCCGGACGGCCGAATGAAAAACTGTTTTTT; CDR3aa: CAWSVPGRPNEKLFF
v_gene: TRBV7-2; j_gene: TRBJ2-3; len: 14; d_gene: TRBD2; abundance: .; CDR3nt: TGTGCCAGCAGCGGTCTAGCGGGGGATTATACGCAGTATTTT; CDR3aa: CASSGLAGDYTQYF
v_gene: TRBV5-1; j_gene: TRBJ2-2; len: 13; d_gene: .; abundance: few; CDR3nt: TGCGCCAGCAGCTCCGAGGGTACCGGGGAGCTGTTTTTT; CDR3aa: CASSSEGTGELFF
v_gene: TRBV5-1; j_gene: TRBJ2-3; len: 16; d_gene: TRBD1; abundance: many; CDR3nt: TGCGCCAGCAGCCCCAGGACAGGGCCGACGGTCGATACGCAGTATTTT; CDR3aa: CASSPRTGPTVDTQYF
v_gene: TRBV19; j_gene: TRBJ2-3; len: 20; d_gene: .; abundance: many; CDR3nt: TGTGCCAGTAGTACGAATTGGGGGGCTTTGGACCAAGGGGCGAGAGATACGCAGTATTTT; CDR3aa: CASSTNWGALDQGARDTQYF
v_gene: TRBV24-1; j_gene: TRBJ2-1; len: 15; d_gene: TRBD1; abundance: once; CDR3nt: TGTGCCACCAGTGAACGACAGGGACCTTACAATGAGCAGTTCTTC; CDR3aa: CATSERQGPYNEQFF
v_gene: TRBV6-1; j_gene: TRBJ1-3; len: 14; d_gene: .; abundance: .; CDR3nt: TGTGCCAGCAAGCGGGGGGCCGAAGGAAACACCATATATTTT; CDR3aa: CASKRGAEGNTIYF
v_gene: TRBV23-1; j_gene: TRBJ1-1; len: 13; d_gene: .; abundance: few; CDR3nt: TGCGCTATAACACGTGGGGCCCCAACTGAAGCTTTCTTT; CDR3aa: CAITRGAPTEAFF
v_gene: TRBV24-1; j_gene: TRBJ2-1; len: 15; d_gene: TRBD2; abundance: many; CDR3nt: TGTGCCACCAGTGATCCTAGCGGCCAATACAATGAGCAGTTCTTC; CDR3aa: CATSDPSGQYNEQFF
v_gene: TRBV6-6; j_gene: TRBJ2-5; len: 14; d_gene: TRBD1; abundance: many; CDR3nt: TGTGCCAGCGGTGATCAGGGGGACCAAGACACCCAGTACTTT; CDR3aa: CASGDQGDQDTQYF
v_gene: TRBV15; j_gene: TRBJ2-1; len: 14; d_gene: .; abundance: many; CDR3nt: TGTGCCACCAGCACTGTGACAGGAGCCCATGAGCAGTTCTTC; CDR3aa: CATSTVTGAHEQFF
v_gene: TRBV5-6; j_gene: TRBJ2-1; len: 15; d_gene: .; abundance: .; CDR3nt: TGTGCCAGCAGCTTTCCTGATAGGGCGCGGAATGAGCAGTTCTTC; CDR3aa: CASSFPDRARNEQFF
v_gene: TRBV3-1; j_gene: TRBJ1-1; len: 14; d_gene: .; abundance: many; CDR3nt: TGTGCCAGCAGCCATGATTTTGGGAACACTGAAGCTTTCTTT; CDR3aa: CASSHDFGNTEAFF
v_gene: TRBV5-1; j_gene: TRBJ1-1; len: 13; d_gene: .; abundance: .; CDR3nt: TGCGCCAGCAGCGGGGTAGGGAACACTGAAGCTTTCTTT; CDR3aa: CASSGVGNTEAFF
v_gene: TRBV29-1; j_gene: TRBJ2-1; len: 13; d_gene: TRBD2; abundance: many; CDR3nt: TGCAGCGTTGAAGGGAGGACTAGCGGGGAACGGTTCTTC; CDR3aa: CSVEGRTSGERFF
v_gene: TRBV28; j_gene: TRBJ2-7; len: 13; d_gene: .; abundance: many; CDR3nt: TGTGCCAGCAGTTTGTCGGATTTATTTGTACAGTACTTC; CDR3aa: CASSLSDLFVQYF
v_gene: TRBV20-1; j_gene: TRBJ2-3; len: 17; d_gene: TRBD2; abundance: many; CDR3nt: TGCAGTGCTAGAGAGGGCATACTAGCGGGGATTACAGATACGCAGTATTTT; CDR3aa: CSAREGILAGITDTQYF
v_gene: TRBV7-6; j_gene: TRBJ2-2; len: 13; d_gene: .; abundance: .; CDR3nt: TGTGCCAGCAGCTCCCCCCCTCGGGGGGAGCTGTTTTTT; CDR3aa: CASSSPPRGELFF
v_gene: TRBV20-1; j_gene: TRBJ2-3; len: 14; d_gene: .; abundance: many; CDR3nt: TGCAGTGCTAGTACAGGGTCGGTGGCAGATACGCAGTATTTT; CDR3aa: CSASTGSVADTQYF
v_gene: TRBV19; j_gene: TRBJ2-7; len: 13; d_gene: .; abundance: many; CDR3nt: TGTGCCAGCAGTATAGGGACTGGGTATGAACAGTACTTC; CDR3aa: CASSIGTGYEQYF
v_gene: TRBV7-2; j_gene: TRBJ2-7; len: 11; d_gene: .; abundance: many; CDR3nt: TGTGCCAGCAGCTTAGCCGACGAGCAGTACTTC; CDR3aa: CASSLADEQYF
v_gene: TRBV6-1; j_gene: TRBJ2-2; len: 16; d_gene: TRBD2; abundance: many; CDR3nt: TGTGCCAGCAGACCGAGACTAGCGGGGGGATTCGGGGAGCTGTTTTTT; CDR3aa: CASRPRLAGGFGELFF
v_gene: TRBV19; j_gene: TRBJ2-5; len: 13; d_gene: .; abundance: many; CDR3nt: TGTGCCTCATGCTCTCCCCCGCCAGAGACCCAGTACTTC; CDR3aa: CASCSPPPETQYF
v_gene: TRBV5-6; j_gene: TRBJ1-3; len: 15; d_gene: .; abundance: many; CDR3nt: TGTGCCAGCAGCCGTCGAACAGGGAGTGGAAACACCATATATTTT; CDR3aa: CASSRRTGSGNTIYF
v_gene: TRBV5-1; j_gene: TRBJ2-1; len: 14; d_gene: .; abundance: .; CDR3nt: TGCGCCAGCAGCCCCCCCTACCGCTACAATGAGCAGTTCTTC; CDR3aa: CASSPPYRYNEQFF
v_gene: TRBV18; j_gene: TRBJ1-1; len: 13; d_gene: .; abundance: many; CDR3nt: TGTGCCAGCTCACCGGGGGGGATGGCTGAAGCTTTCTTT; CDR3aa: CASSPGGMAEAFF
v_gene: TRBV6-6; j_gene: TRBJ1-6; len: 14; d_gene: .; abundance: many; CDR3nt: TGTGCCAGCAGTTTACAGGGAATGAATTCACCCCTCCACTTT; CDR3aa: CASSLQGMNSPLHF
v_gene: TRBV7-2; j_gene: TRBJ2-7; len: 14; d_gene: .; abundance: many; CDR3nt: TGTGCCAGCAGCAGAGACCGACTAGCCTACGAGCAGTACTTC; CDR3aa: CASSRDRLAYEQYF
v_gene: TRBV4-1; j_gene: TRBJ2-1; len: 16; d_gene: .; abundance: many; CDR3nt: TGTGCCAGCAGCCAAGGGACTGGGGGGCACTATGCTGAGCAGTTCTTC; CDR3aa: CASSQGTGGHYAEQFF
v_gene: TRBV12-3/TRBV12-4; j_gene: TRBJ1-2; len: 13; d_gene: .; abundance: many; CDR3nt: TGTGCCAGCAGTCCGAGGGTGACGGATGGCTACACCTTC; CDR3aa: CASSPRVTDGYTF
v_gene: TRBV19; j_gene: TRBJ2-2; len: 14; d_gene: .; abundance: many; CDR3nt: TGTGCCAGTAGTATTTCAGAAAACACCGGGGAGCTGTTTTTT; CDR3aa: CASSISENTGELFF
v_gene: TRBV29-1; j_gene: TRBJ1-1; len: 12; d_gene: .; abundance: many; CDR3nt: TGCAGCGTTGGTTTCAGGAACACTGAAGCTTTCTTT; CDR3aa: CSVGFRNTEAFF
v_gene: TRBV28; j_gene: TRBJ2-6; len: 19; d_gene: .; abundance: once; CDR3nt: TGTGCCAGCAGTTTAGGGGGCCAATCGCCGCTCTCTGTGGCCAACGTCCAGACTTTC; CDR3aa: CASSLGGQSPLSVANVQTF
v_gene: TRBV14; j_gene: TRBJ1-1; len: 20; d_gene: .; abundance: few; CDR3nt: TGTGCCAGCAGCCAAGTCAACCCCTTAGGGGGACCCAGGGTGAACACTGAAGCTTTCTTT; CDR3aa: CASSQVNPLGGPRVNTEAFF
v_gene: TRBV19; j_gene: TRBJ1-1; len: 13; d_gene: .; abundance: many; CDR3nt: TGTGCCAGTAGTCATCGGGGGAACACTGAAGCTTTCTTT; CDR3aa: CASSHRGNTEAFF